This T cell receptor beta chain was profiled in a study of cytomegalovirus exposure and HLA in healthy donors. Study-level points and caveats: Presence/absence analyses rested on an assumption that sequencing depth was roughly uniform across donors. The authors listed approximately 150 TCR beta chains as cytomegalovirus-associated.

On this clone: Its antigen is as yet unknown.

Primers included in the PCR were 60 Vbeta and 13 Jbeta primers. In the original workflow: Later analysis identified 88 million or so unique TCR beta chains, 8.5 million to 13 million shared. Method: immunoSEQ multiplex PCR; TCRdb's copy keeps in-frame clones and lacks some. V and J calls and clone size are as listed in that table; D and trimming were resolved from the DNA. In all, the sample yields tens of thousands of clones. Losses at the gene ends were 1 base for V and 5 bases for J; bases not matched to a gene: 6. Germline V CDR1 and CDR2: LGHNT, FRNRAP. The CDR3 has 17 residues. J is TRBJ2-3 and V is TRBV12-5; 13 nucleotides line up with TRBD2. What was sequenced was PBMCs. The sequence was collected from a man aged 50 or older in good health and CMV-seropositive. The CDR3 region is CASGLERTSGSGDTQYF. CDR3 bases: TGTGCTAGTGGTTTGGAGCGGACTAGCGGGAGTGGAGATACGCAGTATTTT.